This TCR beta chain was captured in a study of T-cell memory formation after mild COVID-19 (dated by TCRdb to the early 2020s). In the study overall: TCR sequence clusters from the two donors were found to be largely donor specific. The cohort was made up of two young adult volunteers, one female and one male, who were previously healthy. T-cell clones expanding and contracting after mild COVID-19 in a couple of donors were tracked by longitudinal TCRalpha and TCRbeta repertoire sequencing. General findings and caveats noted by the study authors: The detection of some responding clones in pre-infection memory suggests that pre-existing cross-reactive memory T cells joined the SARS-CoV-2 response. Whether the second-wave clones peaking on day 37 were SARS-CoV-2 specific was not confirmed. Only a couple of mild cases were covered in the study, and larger cohorts including severe cases with pre-infection samples were considered necessary. Clones contracting from day 15 to 85 had balanced CD4/CD8 phenotypes, while a second wave expanding from day 15 to 37 was biased towards CD4+. Contracting CD4+ clones turned up mainly in the CM and EM memory subsets, whereas EMRA was where CD8+ clones were enriched.

Reading the germline V gene (reference sequence) gives CDR1 DFQATT and CDR2 SNEGSKA. Spanning cysteine to phenylalanine, the CDR3 consists of 12 amino acids. The kept DNA is CDR3 alone, 36 bases in frame from the first base. V sheds 3 bases and J sheds 6 bases, leaving 11 bases between their ends. Sequenced on an Illumina NovaSeq 6000. cDNA libraries for TCRalpha and TCRbeta were prepared by 5'RACE using constant-segment primers, with sample barcodes and unique molecular identifiers added. Trizol reagent was used to extract RNA from every sample. The libraries were amplified in two PCR steps, and the second step added a second sample barcode and Illumina TruSeq adapters. Sequencing of the libraries was done on an Illumina NovaSeq, producing 2 x 150 bp paired-end reads. The original methods were these. Demultiplexing of reads and collapsing into UMI-guided consensus sequences were performed with migec v1.2.7. Using mixcr v2.1.11, UMI consensuses were aligned to TRA and TRB V and J templates and then assembled into clonotypes. A clonotype was counted as expanded or contracted only when both edgeR and NoisET called the clonotype significant, with the noise models trained on biological replicates. For edgeR calls, a false discovery rate-adjusted p below 0.01 and a log2 fold-change threshold of 1 were applied. As an exploratory analysis of dynamics, max-normalized trajectories of the 1000 most abundant clonotypes were examined with PCA combined with hierarchical clustering. Separately sequenced CD4+ and CD8+ repertoires were used to assign the CD4 or CD8 phenotype of responding clones. The public reads were run again by TCRdb, first through fastp at Q25 and then through MiXCR, and only productive beta chains were kept. Every CDR3 protein is listed once, alongside the most common genes and DNA of its rows. For this entry, the V and J calls and clone size follow TCRdb and not the study's own pipeline. Here the sample has under 450,000 distinct CDR3 sequences; around 22% occur a single time. Together, the top ten hold 10% to 15% of the sample.

Ficoll-Paque density gradient centrifugation was used to isolate PBMCs. This clonotype appeared a few times. This clone's antigen is unknown. No per-base quality is available; no much larger clone lies one base away. The chain joins TRBV20-1 to TRBJ2-5; a tentative D call is TRBD1 (6 bases match). The sequenced material came from PBMCs or a T cell subset sorted from them (not recorded which). The receptor comes from an adult woman who had mild COVID-19 (a few samples of this study predate the infection). The sample titles of this study are shuffled in the database, so cell type and time point are left out; the donor was told from shared clones. In nucleotide form, the sequence is TGCAGTGCTAGTACAGGGTGGAAGACCCAGTACTTC. Translated, it reads CSASTGWKTQYF.